Shown below are 2 T cell receptor beta chains from a single sample sequenced in a study of T cell changes during pregnancy in multiple sclerosis (dated by TCRdb to between 2018 and 2021). Library construction relied on the immunoSEQ multiplex PCR assay. Held by TCRdb, this immuneACCESS table contains in-frame sequences only and omits some clones. Under half of the omission traces to an unresolved V gene where checked; the cause of the rest is unknown. Across this sample there are some 52,000 clones, with approximately 92% seen only once. The ten largest clones take up 0.25% of the sample. The source was CD4+ T cells from peripheral blood mononuclear cells, collected in the third trimester of pregnancy. The receptor source for this set is a female donor with multiple sclerosis, enrolled in a pregnancy study.

The chain combines TRBV30 with TRBJ2-3, with 10 nucleotides matching TRBD2. CDR1 and CDR2 from the germline V gene are GTSNPN and SVGIG (reference sequence). The junction had 9 bases not matched to a gene; V was cut back by 4 bases and J by 14 bases. CDR3 length: 12 residues. The CDR3, as DNA: TGTGCCTGGAACATAGGGACTAGCGTGGCGTATTTT. This encodes CAWNIGTSVAYF.

Notes on this clone: The sample carries other DNA sequences with the same CDR3. V is TRBV10-3 and J is TRBJ2-1, with 7 bases identical to TRBD2. The CDR3 length is 14 residues. The germline V gene has CDR1 ENHRY and CDR2 SYGVKD. With 0 bases clipped from V and 8 bases from J, the junction kept 4 bases outside the gene matches. The CDR3 DNA follows: TGTGCCATCAGTGAGTCGGGAGGGAGCCATGAGCAGTTCTTC. Translated, it gives CAISESGGSHEQFF.